Here is one T cell receptor beta chain with its context. The data originate from a study of monozygotic twins with inflammatory bowel disease. Reanalyzing the 5' RACE reads, TCRdb keeps one entry per CDR3 protein, without DNA. This table lists 200,000 to 250,000 distinct CDR3 sequences. CDR1 is LNHNV, CDR2 YYDKDF, per germline (reference sequence). The CDR3 totals 13 residues. The sequence was collected from a human donor with ulcerative colitis or Crohn's disease, or a healthy co-twin of an affected twin (not recorded which). The rearrangement joins TRBV15 to TRBJ1-2. The sequenced sample consisted of blood. CDR3: CATRAAGGYGYTF. The full variable domain, in which reference TRBV15 and TRBJ1-2 provide the parts outside the CDR3, is DAMVIQNPRYQVTQFGKPVTLSCSQTLNHNVMYWYQQKSSQAPKLLFHYYDKDFNNEADTPDNFQSRRPNTSFCFLDIRSPGLGDTAMYLCATRAAGGYGYTFGSGTRLTVV.